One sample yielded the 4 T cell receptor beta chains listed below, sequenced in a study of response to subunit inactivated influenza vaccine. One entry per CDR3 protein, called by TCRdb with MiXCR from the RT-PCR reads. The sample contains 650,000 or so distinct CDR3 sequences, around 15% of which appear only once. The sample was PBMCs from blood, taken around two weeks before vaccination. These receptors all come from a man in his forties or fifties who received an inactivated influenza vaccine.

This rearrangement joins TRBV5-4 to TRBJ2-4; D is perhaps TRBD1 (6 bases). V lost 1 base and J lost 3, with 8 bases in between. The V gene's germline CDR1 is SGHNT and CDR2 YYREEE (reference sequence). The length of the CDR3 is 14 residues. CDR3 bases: TGTGCCAGCAGCTTGTGGGGACACAAAAACATTCAGTACTTC. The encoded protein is CASSLWGHKNIQYF.

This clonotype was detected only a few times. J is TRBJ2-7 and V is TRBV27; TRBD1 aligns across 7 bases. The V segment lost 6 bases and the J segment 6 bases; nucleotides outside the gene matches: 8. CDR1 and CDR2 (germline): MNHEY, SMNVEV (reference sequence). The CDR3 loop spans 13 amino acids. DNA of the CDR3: TGTGCCAGCAGATTGAACAGGGGACGCGAGCAGTACTTC. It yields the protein CASRLNRGREQYF.

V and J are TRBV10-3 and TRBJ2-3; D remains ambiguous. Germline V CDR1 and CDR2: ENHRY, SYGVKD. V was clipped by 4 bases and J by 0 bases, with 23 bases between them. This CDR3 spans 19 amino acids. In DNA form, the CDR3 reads TGTGCCATCAGTGGGGCCCCCCGTATCGACATCGCTAGCACAGATACGCAGTATTTT. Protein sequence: CAISGAPRIDIASTDTQYF.

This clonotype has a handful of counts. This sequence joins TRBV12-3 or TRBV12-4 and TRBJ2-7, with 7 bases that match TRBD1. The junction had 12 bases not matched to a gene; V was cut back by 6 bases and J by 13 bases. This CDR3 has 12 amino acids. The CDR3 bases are TGTGCCAGCAGGACCTACAGGGGACGGCCTTACTTC. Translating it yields CASRTYRGRPYF.